This TCR beta chain was profiled in a study of blood T cells in healthy people across ages. The second PCR ran roughly 6 to 11 cycles with a sample-barcoded 5' primer and J-beta primers. Each of the samples gave a minimum of 2.5 million paired-end reads that contained CDR3. TCRdb fed the 5' RACE reads into MiXCR, producing one record per CDR3 protein. The sample has some 790,000 distinct CDR3 sequences; 25% to 35% are singletons. J was trimmed by 7 bases and V by 5 bases; bases with no gene match: 10. CDR1 and CDR2 (germline): SEHNR, FQNEAQ (reference sequence). The CDR3 length is 15 residues. This clonotype was counted many times. Its antigen is unknown. Findings of the study overall: Age brought a roughly linear fall in TCR beta diversity measured per million T cells. Fewer expanded clones and more diversity marked long-lived versus aged donors.

Isolation recovered at least 7 million PBMCs from every sample. This rearrangement joins TRBV7-9 to TRBJ2-1; 8 bases align to TRBD2. The sequence was obtained from a woman over 75 in good health. Sequencing was performed on blood. In DNA, the CDR3 is TGTGCCAGCAGCCGTCCCGGGGGGGCCGGGAATGAGCAGTTCTTC. Protein: CASSRPGGAGNEQFF.